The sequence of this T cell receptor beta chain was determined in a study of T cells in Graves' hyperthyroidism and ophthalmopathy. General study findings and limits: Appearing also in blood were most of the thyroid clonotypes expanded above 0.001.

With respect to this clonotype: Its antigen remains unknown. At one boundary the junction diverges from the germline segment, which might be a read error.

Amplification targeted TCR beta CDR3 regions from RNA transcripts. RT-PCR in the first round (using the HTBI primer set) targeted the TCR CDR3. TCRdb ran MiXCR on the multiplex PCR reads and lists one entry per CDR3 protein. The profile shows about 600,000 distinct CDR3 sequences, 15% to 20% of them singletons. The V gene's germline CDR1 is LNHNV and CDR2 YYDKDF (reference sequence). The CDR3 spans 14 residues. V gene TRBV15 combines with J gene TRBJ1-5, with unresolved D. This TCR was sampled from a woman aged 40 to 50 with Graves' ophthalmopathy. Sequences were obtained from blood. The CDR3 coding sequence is TGTGCCACCAGCAGAGGGGGAAGCAGTCAGCCCCAGCATTTT. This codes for CATSRGGSSQPQHF.